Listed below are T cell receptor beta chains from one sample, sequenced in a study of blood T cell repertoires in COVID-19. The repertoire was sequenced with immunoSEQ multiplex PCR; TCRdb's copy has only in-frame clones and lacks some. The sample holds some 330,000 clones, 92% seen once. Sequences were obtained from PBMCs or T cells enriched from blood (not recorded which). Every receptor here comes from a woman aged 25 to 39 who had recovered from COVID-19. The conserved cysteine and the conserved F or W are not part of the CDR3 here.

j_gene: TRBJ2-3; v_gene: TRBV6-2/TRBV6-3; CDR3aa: ASSLGLAESTDTQY
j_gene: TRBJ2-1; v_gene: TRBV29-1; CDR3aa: SVAQSPGRARYNEQF
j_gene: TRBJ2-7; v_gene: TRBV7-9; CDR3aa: ASSGTGGGEQY
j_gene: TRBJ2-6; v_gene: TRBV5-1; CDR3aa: ASSPGLGQGAAGANVLT
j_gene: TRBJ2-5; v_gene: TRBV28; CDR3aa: ASSFRGQGGETQY
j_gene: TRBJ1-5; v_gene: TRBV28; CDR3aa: ASSLIQDKGFNQPQH
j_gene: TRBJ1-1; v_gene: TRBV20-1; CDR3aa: SAPGQQAF
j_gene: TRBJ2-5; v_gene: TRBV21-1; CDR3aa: ASSRTSWAQETQY
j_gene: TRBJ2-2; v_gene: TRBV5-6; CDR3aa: ASSWGTSGRGTGELF
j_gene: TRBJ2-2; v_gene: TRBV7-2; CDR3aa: ASSSRLGELF
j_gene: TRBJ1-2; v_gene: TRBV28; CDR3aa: ASSRQGLGGYT
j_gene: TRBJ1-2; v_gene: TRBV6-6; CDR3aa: ASSYDLSTGGYGYT
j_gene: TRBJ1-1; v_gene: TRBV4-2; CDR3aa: ASSHTQTGANTEAF
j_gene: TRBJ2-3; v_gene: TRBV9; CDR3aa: ASSVGWRTDTQY
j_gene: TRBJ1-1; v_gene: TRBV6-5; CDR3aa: ASSIQATGSEAF
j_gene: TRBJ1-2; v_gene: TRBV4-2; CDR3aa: ASSQGRPGGLYGYT
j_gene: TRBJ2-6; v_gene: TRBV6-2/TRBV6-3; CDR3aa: ASSSAGSGANVLT
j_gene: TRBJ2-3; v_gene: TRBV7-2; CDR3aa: ASSLAQGKGPDTQY
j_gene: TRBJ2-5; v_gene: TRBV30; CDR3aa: AWSVREYFGAQY
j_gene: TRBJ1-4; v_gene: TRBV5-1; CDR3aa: ASSLDPGATNEKLF
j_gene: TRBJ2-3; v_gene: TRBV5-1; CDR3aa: ASSLRGGSTDTQY
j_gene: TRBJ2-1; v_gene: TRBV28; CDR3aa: ASRSPSGTDEQF
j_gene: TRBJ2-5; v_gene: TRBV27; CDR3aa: ASSKRQGETQY
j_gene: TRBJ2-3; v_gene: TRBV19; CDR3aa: ASRATTDTQY
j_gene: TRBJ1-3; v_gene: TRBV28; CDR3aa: ASSLYGGGQTFFSGNTIY
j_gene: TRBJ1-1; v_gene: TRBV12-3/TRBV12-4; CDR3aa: ASSQDRYTEAF
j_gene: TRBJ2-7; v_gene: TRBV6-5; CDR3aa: ASSPEAGPGDEQY
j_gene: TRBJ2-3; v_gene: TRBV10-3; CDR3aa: AISESLGLAGRSTDTQY
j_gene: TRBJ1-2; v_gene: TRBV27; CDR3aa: ASRQGYPYPLYGYT
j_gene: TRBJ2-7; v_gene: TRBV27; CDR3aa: ASSLLVAGGDEQY
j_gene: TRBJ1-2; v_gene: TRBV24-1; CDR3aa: ATSEPTQTGGDYGYT
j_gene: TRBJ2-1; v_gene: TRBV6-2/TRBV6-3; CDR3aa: ASSGLAGYNEQF
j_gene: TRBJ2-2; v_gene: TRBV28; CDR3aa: ASSPARSNTGELF
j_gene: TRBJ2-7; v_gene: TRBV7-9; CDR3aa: ASSLALADSYPGEQY
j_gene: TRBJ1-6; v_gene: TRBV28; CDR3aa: ASSPYRGGSPLH
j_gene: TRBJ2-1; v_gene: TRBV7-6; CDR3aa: ASSLAGVDNEQF
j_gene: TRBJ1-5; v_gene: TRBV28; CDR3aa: ASSPHQLSNQPQH
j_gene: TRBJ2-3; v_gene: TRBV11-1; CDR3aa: ASRGLAVTDTQY
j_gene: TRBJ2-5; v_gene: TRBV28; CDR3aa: ASSLTQGAGGETQY
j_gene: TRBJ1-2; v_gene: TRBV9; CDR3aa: ASSVGGGTYGYT